Here is one T cell receptor (beta chain) with its context. In its sample, this clone was seen a few times. Its antigen is still unknown. The input lacks base qualities; no much larger clone sits a single base away. Collaborating institutions collected whole blood in K2EDTA tubes following their own protocols. For TCRbeta analysis, collaborators shipped samples in one of three forms: frozen whole blood, isolated PBMCs, or DNA extracted from either of those sample types. The data were taken from a study of blood T cell repertoires in COVID-19 (dated by TCRdb to the early 2020s). In the study overall: Samples covering the acute and convalescent phases of COVID-19 were provided by collaborators in the United States, Italy and Spain. The repertoires were released in a freely available public database meant as a resource for research on the immune response to SARS-CoV-2. Samples came from the ongoing ImmuneRACE study (first 160 participants) plus 1,254 subjects from 6 global collaborators. Subjects who had been exposed to COVID-19, were actively infected with it, or had recovered from it provided the deeply sampled blood TCRbeta repertoires that made up the dataset. Where available, HLA class I and class II types were taken from metadata supplied by the sample provider and were not determined by assay-based typing. The material from the prospective study consisted of cDNA or gDNA derived from T cells, B-cell-depleted T cells, or PBMCs. Nearly every sample came with metadata listing a de-identified subject ID, COVID-19 status, age in years and sex. Results the study describes overall, beyond this receptor: The amount of clinical and demographic metadata varied by source and participant and was provided uncurated.

Trimming costs V 5 bases and J 10 bases, and their ends lie 15 bases apart. The CDR3, cysteine through phenylalanine, is 13 amino acids long. The sequence is cut down to CDR3 DNA, 39 bases in frame from base 1. TCRbeta CDR3 regions were amplified from genomic DNA using the immunoSEQ Assay, a bias-controlled multiplex PCR. In the paper's pipeline: Within the assay, amplification of reference gene primers was used to estimate how many nucleated cells each sample contained. To quantify the absolute abundance of each unique TCRbeta CDR3 rearrangement, sequence reads were collapsed and filtered. For each sample, productive Simpson clonality was calculated as the square root of Simpson's diversity index over productive rearrangements. The immuneACCESS repertoire file appears here via TCRdb, limited to in-frame rearrangements. These files lack a portion of the clones; in checked studies, under half of the deficit traces to unresolved V genes, and the cause of the others is not known. V, J and clone size were drawn from that table, and D and trimming were deduced from the DNA. The sample includes roughly 120,000 clones, with 83% observed a single time. The ten biggest clones cover 2% to 2.5% of the sample.

This receptor chain uses TRBV12-3 or TRBV12-4 and TRBJ2-1, with a weak D call of TRBD2 (6 bases match). The sequence was obtained from a man aged 30-40 years with acute or convalescent COVID-19. The sequenced sample was peripheral blood. The DNA sequence reads TGTGCCAGCAGTGTCACGACTAGTCTGGAGCAGTTCTTC. Its translation reads: CASSVTTSLEQFF.